What follows are 19 T cell receptor beta chains derived from one specimen sequenced in a study of OX40 agonist ivuxolimab in advanced cancers. Library preparation was by the immunoSEQ multiplex PCR assay. As stored in TCRdb, this immuneACCESS dataset retains in-frame rearrangements with V and J assigned. A fraction of the clones does not appear; measured against another copy, unresolved V genes explain less than half of the discrepancy, and the remainder lacks a known reason. The sample profile shows about 71,000 clones; roughly three quarters of them were found once. Around 5% of the sample goes to the ten largest clones. Sequencing used CD4+ or CD8+ T cells sorted from blood, obtained in a trial of the OX40 agonist ivuxolimab. These receptors came from an adult with an advanced solid tumor such as melanoma, head and neck, liver or kidney cancer.

This sequence joins TRBV7-2 and TRBJ2-2, with 10 bases matching TRBD1. CDR1 is SGHTA, CDR2 FQGNSA, per germline. The CDR3 is 16 residues long. J lost 8 bases, V lost 7 bases, and 13 bases had no gene match. The CDR3 sequence: CASTQTGTGVPGELFF. The CDR3 DNA reads TGTGCCAGCACCCAAACCGGGACAGGGGTACCGGGGGAGCTGTTTTTT.

V usage is TRBV29-1 and J usage is TRBJ1-1; D is undetermined. Trimming pared 7 bases from V and 1 base from J, leaving 13 bases between. Germline V lookup: CDR1 SQVTM, CDR2 ANQGSEA. The CDR3 spans 13 residues. The CDR3 bases are TGCAGCGGGGCTATGGTGGAGAACACTGAAGCTTTCTTT. Amino acid sequence: CSGAMVENTEAFF.

The V call is TRBV5-6, the J call TRBJ2-1; the match to TRBD1 covers 9 bases. The CDR3 consists of 13 residues. Trimming cost V 6 bases and J 5 bases; bases outside gene matches: 3. The V gene's germline CDR1 is SGHDT and CDR2 YYEEEE. CDR3 region: CASTGQGNNEQFF. The CDR3 coding sequence is TGTGCCAGCACCGGACAGGGGAACAATGAGCAGTTCTTC.

CDR3 amino acids: CASSLNPGGQGETQYF. The CDR3 DNA follows: TGTGCCAGCAGCTTAAATCCCGGGGGTCAGGGGGAGACCCAGTACTTC. The gene calls are TRBV11-2 and TRBJ2-5, with D perhaps given as TRBD1 or TRBD2 (6 bases each). V lost 2 bases and J lost 5, with 18 bases in between. Germline lookup yields CDR1 SGHAT and CDR2 FQNNGV. The CDR3 spans 16 residues.

For the CDR3, the DNA is TGTGCCAGCAGCTTACGGAGGGTAGGGACAGTGACCTACGAGCAGTACTTC. Translating gives CASSLRRVGTVTYEQYF. The chain carries TRBV7-2 and TRBJ2-7; possibly TRBD1 for D (7 bases). V shed 2 bases and J shed 2 bases, with 19 bases lying between them. This CDR3 contains 17 residues. Germline V gene data show CDR1 as SGHTA and CDR2 as FQGNSA.

The chain is built from TRBV19 and TRBJ2-6; 7 bases fit TRBD2. V trimming: 7 bases; J trimming: 2 bases; junction bases outside the gene matches: 5. Germline V gene lookup returns CDR1 LNHDA and CDR2 SQIVND (reference sequence). The CDR3 has 15 amino acids. CDR3 sequence (DNA): TGTGCCAGTACAGAACGGGAGGCTGGGGCCAACGTCCTGACTTTC. Translated: CASTEREAGANVLTF.

This chain joins TRBV5-1 and TRBJ1-1; TRBD1 matches at 7 bases. CDR3 length: 15 residues. Germline CDR1 reads SGHRS; CDR2 reads YFSETQ. The V and J ends lost 3 bases and 5 bases, in that order; junction bases with no gene match: 10. CDR3 nucleotides: TGCGCCAGCAGCTCCACCACAGGGGTGGAGACTGAAGCTTTCTTT. This gives the protein CASSSTTGVETEAFF.

The chain has TRBV19 and TRBJ1-1; TRBD1 aligns across 7 bases. Germline V gives CDR1 LNHDA, CDR2 SQIVND (reference sequence). The CDR3 runs 15 residues. Germline trimming cut 10 bases from V and 1 base from J; bases unmatched to any gene: 12. The CDR3 sequence: CATKLTGSGNTEAFF. The DNA of the CDR3 is TGTGCCACTAAATTGACAGGGTCAGGGAACACTGAAGCTTTCTTT.

This clone has a handful of counts. The chain combines TRBV7-9 with TRBJ1-2; 9 bases fit TRBD1. V shed 3 bases, J shed 6 bases, and the junction held 11 bases outside the gene matches. Germline V gene lookup returns CDR1 SEHNR and CDR2 FQNEAQ (reference sequence). The CDR3 covers 16 residues. CDR3 loop: CASSLRTGELPNGYTF. In DNA, the CDR3 is TGTGCCAGCAGCTTGAGGACAGGGGAGTTACCGAATGGCTACACCTTC.

In this sample, this clone turned up a few times. The chain recombines TRBV5-1 with TRBJ1-3; no reliable D call. V gave up 1 base and J gave up 4 bases, with 6 bases separating them. Germline values: CDR1 SGHRS, CDR2 YFSETQ. This CDR3 region has 13 residues. For the CDR3, the DNA is TGCGCCAGCAGCTTGTACACCGGAAACACCATATATTTT. Its translation is CASSLYTGNTIYF.

A few counts support this clone. The rearrangement uses TRBV6-6 and TRBJ2-3; 7 bases fit TRBD1. The junction had 6 bases not matched to a gene; V was cut back by 6 bases and J by 0 bases. This CDR3 spans 15 amino acids. Germline CDR1 and CDR2: MNHNY and SVGAGI (reference sequence). This CDR3 is CASRQGPTSTDTQYF. In nucleotides, the CDR3 is TGTGCCAGCAGACAGGGGCCGACTAGCACAGATACGCAGTATTTT.

The rearrangement joins TRBV19 to TRBJ2-3; unclear D gene. The CDR3 has 15 amino acids. Germline V gene data show CDR1 as LNHDA and CDR2 as SQIVND (reference sequence). Trimming took off 1 base at V and 0 bases at J, with 8 bases between the two ends. The CDR3 here is CASSIGSPSTDTQYF. For the CDR3, the DNA is TGTGCCAGTAGTATAGGATCCCCTAGCACAGATACGCAGTATTTT. Drawing the rest from reference TRBV19 and TRBJ2-3, the complete variable domain is DGGITQSPKYLFRKEGQNVTLSCEQNLNHDAMYWYRQDPGQGLRLIYYSQIVNDFQKGDIAEGYSVSREKKESFPLTVTSAQKNPTAFYLCASSIGSPSTDTQYFGPGTRLTVL.

The rearrangement joins TRBV6-1 to TRBJ2-1; no reliable D call. In germline, CDR1 is MNHNS, CDR2 SASEGT. This CDR3 is built from 12 residues. Trimming stripped 2 bases from V and 7 bases from J, with 6 bases between. The CDR3 DNA is TGTGCCAGCAGTGAATTTCCAAATGAGCAGTTCTTC. Its translation: CASSEFPNEQFF.

The rearrangement links TRBV11-2 to TRBJ2-2, with TRBD2 matching 7 bases. J was trimmed by 1 base and V by 1 base; bases with no gene match: 3. The germline CDR1 and CDR2 sequences are SGHAT and FQNNGV. The CDR3 is 16 residues long. The CDR3 nucleotides read TGTGCCAGCAGCTTAGTCGCGGGGGTGAACACCGGGGAGCTGTTTTTT. This codes for CASSLVAGVNTGELFF.

V gene TRBV2 combines with J gene TRBJ2-5; TRBD1 matches 8 bases. Germline trimming cut 5 bases from V and 5 bases from J; bases unmatched to any gene: 4. CDR1 is SNHLY and CDR2 is FYNNEI in the germline V gene. The CDR3 length is 13 residues. The CDR3 sequence: CASSRQGLETQYF. The CDR3 DNA is TGTGCCAGCAGTCGACAGGGGTTGGAGACCCAGTACTTC.

For the CDR3, the DNA is TGTGCCAGCAGCTTCGGTGTCGCAGGAATCTCTGGAAACACCATATATTTT. It encodes CASSFGVAGISGNTIYF. The chain joins TRBV5-4 to TRBJ1-3, with D uncertain. Germline V gives CDR1 SGHNT, CDR2 YYREEE (reference sequence). V was clipped by 2 bases and J by 0 bases, with 15 bases between them. This CDR3 spans 17 amino acids.

This chain uses TRBV27 with TRBJ2-3; D is unclear. The V and J ends lost 5 bases and 6 bases respectively, with 12 bases between them. This CDR3 has 13 residues. In germline, CDR1 is MNHEY, CDR2 SMNVEV (reference sequence). The CDR3 DNA sequence: TGTGCCAGCAGTCCGCCCGGATTGGATACGCAGTATTTT. It specifies CASSPPGLDTQYF.

This clone was found many times. At the DNA level, this CDR3 is encoded by other sequences in the same sample as well. The chain joins TRBV29-1 to TRBJ1-1, with D hard to call. The V and J ends lost 7 bases and 2 bases respectively, with 11 bases between them. The CDR3 loop spans 12 amino acids. CDR1 and CDR2 (germline): SQVTM, ANQGSEA. In DNA form, the CDR3 reads TGCAGCGCTACGACGGTTAACACTGAAGCTTTCTTT. Translating gives CSATTVNTEAFF.

The chain employs TRBV30 and TRBJ2-3; TRBD2 agrees at 11 bases. Germline V gives CDR1 GTSNPN, CDR2 SVGIG (reference sequence). V was pared by 5 bases and J by 4 bases, with 8 bases of the junction left unmatched. The CDR3 runs to 15 residues. The CDR3 coding sequence is TGTGCCTGGTGGCCTAGCGGGAGGAGCGCAGATACGCAGTATTTT. Its translation: CAWWPSGRSADTQYF.